The 4 T cell receptor beta chains below were found in one sample sequenced in a study of shared clonotypes between healthy human individuals. TCRdb's table, derived via immunoSEQ multiplex PCR, lists solely in-frame clones and lacks some. The sample carries roughly 2,000,000 clones, around 96% recorded once. Selected positively for CCR7 and CD45RO-negative, naive CD8 cells excluded terminally differentiated effector memory CD45RA+ cells. Material for sequencing was naive CD8+ T cells sorted from blood. These receptors came from a young man in good health.

V and J are TRBV2 and TRBJ2-5; 10 bases agree with TRBD2. CDR1 and CDR2 from the germline V gene are SNHLY and FYNNEI. The CDR3 has 15 amino acids. J was trimmed by 5 bases and V by 3 bases; bases with no gene match: 6. The CDR3 DNA is TGTGCCAGCAGTGATAGCGGGGGGCCACGTGAGACCCAGTACTTC. Translated: CASSDSGGPRETQYF.

This chain joins TRBV4-3 and TRBJ2-7; 8 bases align to TRBD1. The CDR3 extends over 16 amino acids. Germline V gene lookup returns CDR1 LGHNA and CDR2 YSLEER. V was clipped by 3 bases and J by 4 bases; unmatched bases: 11. The CDR3 protein is CASSQSRAGGPYEQYF. DNA for the CDR3: TGCGCCAGCAGCCAGAGCCGGGCAGGGGGCCCTTACGAGCAGTACTTC.

Regarding this clone: Additional DNA sequences in this sample encode the identical CDR3. The chain is built from TRBV7-2 and TRBJ2-5; 14 bases are shared with TRBD2. The V gene end was trimmed by 1 base and the J gene end by 4 bases; junction bases not matched to a gene: 5. CDR1 and CDR2 from the germline V gene are SGHTA and FQGNSA. The CDR3 is 17 residues long. The CDR3 DNA reads as TGTGCCAGCAGCTTAGGACTAGCGGGAGGGCCGAGAGAGACCCAGTACTTC. Its translation is CASSLGLAGGPRETQYF.

Details on this clone: The same CDR3 is also encoded by other DNA sequences in this sample. The CDR3 DNA is TGTGCCAGCAGCCAAGGGGGCACTGAAGCTTTCTTT. Residues: CASSQGGTEAFF. The chain has TRBV14 and TRBJ1-1; D gene ambiguous. The CDR3 sequence is 12 residues long. Germline CDR1 is SGHDN and CDR2 is FVKESK. V lost 1 base, J lost 4 bases, and 4 bases lay in between.